This TCR beta chain appears in the sequencing data of a study of neurological immune-mediated disorders. This clonotype has at least ten counts. Antigen: not known. The study's findings and limits: The level of TCR clonal expansion was highest in patients with HTLV-1-associated myelopathy and lowest in multiple sclerosis, where it fell below the level seen in healthy controls.

cDNA was made by 5'RACE with 10-nucleotide random UMIs. Each CDR3 protein is one row after TCRdb ran MiXCR on the 5' RACE reads. The table shows approximately 50,000 distinct CDR3 sequences, with 10% occurring only once. This CDR3 has 14 amino acids. Per germline, CDR1 MDHEN and CDR2 SYDVKM. Trimming took off 5 bases at V and 5 bases at J, with 13 bases between the two ends. This TCR derives from a man in his 70s with HTLV-1-associated myelopathy (HAM/TSP). The sample comprised PBMCs. This sequence joins TRBV28 and TRBJ1-5; tentatively, D is TRBD1 (6 bases). CDR3 in amino acids: CASSGTSLDQPQHF. In DNA, the CDR3 is TGTGCCAGCAGTGGGACAAGCCTGGATCAGCCCCAGCATTTT.